This TCR beta chain was captured by sequencing in a study of blood T cell repertoires in COVID-19. At the level of the study: There were acute and convalescent COVID-19 samples, and they came from the United States, Italy and Spain. In each case, the material was cDNA or gDNA derived from T cells, B-cell-depleted T cells, or PBMCs.

This clone was detected only once. V was trimmed by 1 base and J by 6 bases, leaving 16 bases between them. Germline CDR1 reads MNHNY; CDR2 reads SVGAGI (reference sequence). The CDR3 length is 16 residues. The recovered donors of Cohort 3 showed two negative PCRs, clearance, or symptom resolution. Here immunoSEQ multiplex PCR was the method, and the copy in TCRdb shows in-frame clones only, minus some. This sample has under 200,000 clones; roughly 87% occur once, and the top ten carry 7% to 8%. Sequences were obtained from PBMCs or T cells enriched from blood (not recorded which). The chain has TRBV6-6 and TRBJ2-1; tentatively, D is TRBD1 (6 bases). The clonotype originates from a woman aged 45 to 65 who had recovered from COVID-19. The CDR3 DNA is TGTGCCAGCAGTTACTTGCAGGGCGCAGGGGCCAATGAGCAGTTCTTC. This encodes CASSYLQGAGANEQFF.